The source of this T cell receptor (beta chain) is a study of early T cells in non-severe SARS-CoV-2 infection. The study's findings and limits: Matching against VDJdb likely underestimated virus-specific expansions, favoring anti-spike CD8.

V lost 5 bases and J lost 0, with 6 bases in between. The CDR3 is 13 residues long. The germline V gene encodes CDR1 SGHVS and CDR2 FNYEAQ. TCRdb reprocessed the 5' RACE reads via MiXCR and lists one record per CDR3 protein. The repertoire includes tens of thousands of distinct CDR3 sequences, roughly 5.8% of them detected once, and about 5% sits in the top ten. This clonotype was recorded at least ten times. Its antigen is not identified. The chain carries TRBV7-6 and TRBJ2-3; possible D gene TRBD1, 6 bases. This sequence originates from an adult who was a healthcare worker with PCR-confirmed SARS-CoV-2 infection or an uninfected control (not recorded which). Sequencing was carried out using whole blood. CDR3 protein: CASSGQSTDTQYF. In DNA form, the CDR3 reads TGTGCCAGCAGCGGACAGAGCACAGATACGCAGTATTTT.